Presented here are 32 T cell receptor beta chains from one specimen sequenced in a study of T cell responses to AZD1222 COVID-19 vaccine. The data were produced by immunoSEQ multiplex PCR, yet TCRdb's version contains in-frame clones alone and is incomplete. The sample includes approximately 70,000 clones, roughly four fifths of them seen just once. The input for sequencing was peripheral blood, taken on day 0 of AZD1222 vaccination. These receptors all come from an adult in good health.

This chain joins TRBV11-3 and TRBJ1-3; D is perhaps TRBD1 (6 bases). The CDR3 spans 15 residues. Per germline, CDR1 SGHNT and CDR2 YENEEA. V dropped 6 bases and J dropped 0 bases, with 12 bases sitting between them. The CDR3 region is CASSRLRGSGNTIYF. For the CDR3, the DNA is TGTGCCAGCAGTCGACTCAGGGGCTCTGGAAACACCATATATTTT.

The CDR3 sequence: CASRKGQGIYEQYF. The DNA for the CDR3 is TGTGCCAGCAGGAAGGGACAGGGGATCTACGAGCAGTACTTC. The chain has TRBV21-1 and TRBJ2-7; TRBD1, the D gene given by the table, was not confirmed from the DNA. TRBV21-1 is classified as a pseudogene. The length of the CDR3 is 14 residues.

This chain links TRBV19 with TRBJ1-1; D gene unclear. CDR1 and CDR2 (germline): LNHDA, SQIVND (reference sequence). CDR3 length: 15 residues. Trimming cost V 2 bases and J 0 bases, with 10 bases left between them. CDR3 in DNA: TGTGCCAGTAGTATAAAGTCGCCGGTGAACACTGAAGCTTTCTTT. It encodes CASSIKSPVNTEAFF.

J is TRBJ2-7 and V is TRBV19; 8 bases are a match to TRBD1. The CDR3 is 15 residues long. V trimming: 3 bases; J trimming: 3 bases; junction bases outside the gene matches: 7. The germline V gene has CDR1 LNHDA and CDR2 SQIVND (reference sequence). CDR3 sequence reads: CASSILYGTGYEQYF. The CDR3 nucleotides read TGTGCCAGTAGTATTCTGTATGGGACAGGCTACGAGCAGTACTTC.

The CDR3 DNA is TGCGCCAGCAGCCCTGGGGGGACCGGGGAGCTGTTTTTT. It specifies CASSPGGTGELFF. The chain employs TRBV5-1 and TRBJ2-2; D might be TRBD2 (6 bases). Trimming took off 4 bases at V and 5 bases at J, with 9 bases between the two ends. This CDR3 is built from 13 residues. Germline CDR1 is SGHRS and CDR2 is YFSETQ.

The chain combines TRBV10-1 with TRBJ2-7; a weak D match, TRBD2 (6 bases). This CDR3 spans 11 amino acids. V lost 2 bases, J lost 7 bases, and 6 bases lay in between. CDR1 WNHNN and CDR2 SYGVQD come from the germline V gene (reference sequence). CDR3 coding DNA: TGCGCCAGCAGTGAGGGGGGGGAGCAGTACTTC. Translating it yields CASSEGGEQYF.

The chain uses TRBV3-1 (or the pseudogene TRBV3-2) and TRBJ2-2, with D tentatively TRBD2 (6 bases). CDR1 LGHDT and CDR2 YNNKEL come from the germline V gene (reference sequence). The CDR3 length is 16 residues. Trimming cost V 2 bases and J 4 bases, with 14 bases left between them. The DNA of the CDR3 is TGTGCCAGCAGCCAATATGGGGGGTATGGCACCGGGGAGCTGTTTTTT. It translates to CASSQYGGYGTGELFF.

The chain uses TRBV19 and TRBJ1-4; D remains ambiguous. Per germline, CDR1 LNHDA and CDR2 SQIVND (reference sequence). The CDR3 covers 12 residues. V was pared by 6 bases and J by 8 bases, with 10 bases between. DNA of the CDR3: TGTGCCAGTAGCCGCCCAAGGGAAAAACTGTTTTTT. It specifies CASSRPREKLFF.

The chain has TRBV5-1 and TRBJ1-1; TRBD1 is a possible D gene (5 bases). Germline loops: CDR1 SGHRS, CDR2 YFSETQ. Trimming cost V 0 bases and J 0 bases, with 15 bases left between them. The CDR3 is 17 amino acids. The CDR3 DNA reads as TGCGCCAGCAGCTTGGTCGGGGCAGGGCTGATGAACACTGAAGCTTTCTTT. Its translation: CASSLVGAGLMNTEAFF.

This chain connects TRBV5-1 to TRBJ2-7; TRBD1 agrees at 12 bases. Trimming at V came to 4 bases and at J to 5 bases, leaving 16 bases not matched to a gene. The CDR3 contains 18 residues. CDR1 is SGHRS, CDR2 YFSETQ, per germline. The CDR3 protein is CASSPDLAGTGGFNEQYF. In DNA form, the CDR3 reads TGCGCCAGCAGCCCCGACTTGGCCGGGACAGGGGGCTTCAACGAGCAGTACTTC.

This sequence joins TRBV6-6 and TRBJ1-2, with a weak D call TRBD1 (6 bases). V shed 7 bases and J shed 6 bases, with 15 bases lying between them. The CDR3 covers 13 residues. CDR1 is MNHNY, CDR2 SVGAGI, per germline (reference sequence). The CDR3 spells CASTPTGRDGYTF. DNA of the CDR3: TGTGCCAGCACCCCGACAGGTCGCGATGGCTACACCTTC.

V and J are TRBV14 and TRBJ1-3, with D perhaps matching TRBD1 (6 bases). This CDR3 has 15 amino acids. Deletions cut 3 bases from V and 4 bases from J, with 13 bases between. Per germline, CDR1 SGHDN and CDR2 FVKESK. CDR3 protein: CASSQTTGPGNTIYF. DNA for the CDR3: TGTGCCAGCAGCCAGACAACAGGGCCGGGAAACACCATATATTTT.

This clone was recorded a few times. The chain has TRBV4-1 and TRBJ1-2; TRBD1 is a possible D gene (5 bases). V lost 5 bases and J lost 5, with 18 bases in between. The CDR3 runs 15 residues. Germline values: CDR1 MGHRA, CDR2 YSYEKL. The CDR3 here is CASSISPGSEYGYTF. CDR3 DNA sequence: TGCGCCAGCAGCATAAGCCCAGGGTCGGAGTATGGCTACACCTTC.

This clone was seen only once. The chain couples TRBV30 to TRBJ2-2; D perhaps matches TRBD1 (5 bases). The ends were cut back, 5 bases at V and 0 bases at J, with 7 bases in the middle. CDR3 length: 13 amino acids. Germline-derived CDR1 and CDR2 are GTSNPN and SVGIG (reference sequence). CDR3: CAWDSANTGELFF. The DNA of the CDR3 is TGTGCCTGGGACAGTGCGAACACCGGGGAGCTGTTTTTT. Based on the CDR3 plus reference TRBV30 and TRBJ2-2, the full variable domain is SQTIHQWPATLVQPVGSPLSLECTVEGTSNPNLYWYRQAAGRGLQLLFYSVGIGQISSEVPQNLSASRPQDRQFILSSKKLLLSDSGFYLCAWDSANTGELFFGEGSRLTVL.

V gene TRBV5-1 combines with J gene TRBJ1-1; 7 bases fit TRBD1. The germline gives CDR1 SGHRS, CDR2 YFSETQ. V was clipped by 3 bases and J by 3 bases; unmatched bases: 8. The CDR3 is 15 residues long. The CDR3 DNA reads TGCGCCAGCAGCTCGACAGGGAAGGCGGACACTGAAGCTTTCTTT. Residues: CASSSTGKADTEAFF.

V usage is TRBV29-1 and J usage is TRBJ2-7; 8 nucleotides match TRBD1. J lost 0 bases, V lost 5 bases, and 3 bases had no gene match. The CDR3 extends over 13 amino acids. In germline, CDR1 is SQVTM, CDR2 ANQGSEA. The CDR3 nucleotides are TGCAGCGTTCAGACAGGGGTCTCCTACGAGCAGTACTTC. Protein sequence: CSVQTGVSYEQYF.

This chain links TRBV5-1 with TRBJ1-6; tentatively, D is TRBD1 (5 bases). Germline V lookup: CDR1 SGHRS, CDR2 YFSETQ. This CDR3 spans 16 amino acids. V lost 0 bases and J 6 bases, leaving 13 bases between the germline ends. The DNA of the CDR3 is TGCGCCAGCAGCTTGGCCGGACAAGTCCTTAATTCACCCCTCCACTTT. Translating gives CASSLAGQVLNSPLHF.

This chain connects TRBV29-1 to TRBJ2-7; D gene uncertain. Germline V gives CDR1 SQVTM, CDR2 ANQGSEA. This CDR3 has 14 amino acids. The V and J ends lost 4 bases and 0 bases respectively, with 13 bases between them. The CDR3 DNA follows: TGCAGCGTTGTGGGCGGCATGAGCTCCTACGAGCAGTACTTC. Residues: CSVVGGMSSYEQYF.

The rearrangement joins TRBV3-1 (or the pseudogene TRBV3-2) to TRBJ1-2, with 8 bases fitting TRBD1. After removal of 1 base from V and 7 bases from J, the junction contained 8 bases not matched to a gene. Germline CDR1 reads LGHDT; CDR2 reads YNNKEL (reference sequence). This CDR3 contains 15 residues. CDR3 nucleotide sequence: TGTGCCAGCAGCCAAGGCCCGACAGGGGATGCTGGCTACACCTTC. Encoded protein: CASSQGPTGDAGYTF.

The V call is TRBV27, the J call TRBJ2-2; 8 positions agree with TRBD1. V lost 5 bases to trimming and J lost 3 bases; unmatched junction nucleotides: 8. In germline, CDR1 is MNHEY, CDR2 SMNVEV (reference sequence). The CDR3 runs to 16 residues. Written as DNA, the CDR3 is TGTGCCAGCAGTCTTCCCAGGGGGCGTGACACCGGGGAGCTGTTTTTT. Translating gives CASSLPRGRDTGELFF.

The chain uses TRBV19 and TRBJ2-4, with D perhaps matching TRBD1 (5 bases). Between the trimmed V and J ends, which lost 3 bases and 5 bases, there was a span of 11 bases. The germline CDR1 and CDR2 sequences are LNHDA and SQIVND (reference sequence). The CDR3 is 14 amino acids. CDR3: CASSIFDSENIQYF. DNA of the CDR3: TGTGCCAGTAGTATTTTTGACAGCGAAAACATTCAGTACTTC.

CDR3 sequence: CASSYSSSTDTQYF. The CDR3 DNA is TGTGCCAGCAGTTACTCAAGTAGCACAGATACGCAGTATTTT. The V call is TRBV6-5, the J call TRBJ2-3; D ambiguous. Germline V gene data show CDR1 as MNHEY and CDR2 as SVGAGI. The CDR3 length is 14 residues. V shed 0 bases and J shed 0 bases, with 4 bases lying between them.

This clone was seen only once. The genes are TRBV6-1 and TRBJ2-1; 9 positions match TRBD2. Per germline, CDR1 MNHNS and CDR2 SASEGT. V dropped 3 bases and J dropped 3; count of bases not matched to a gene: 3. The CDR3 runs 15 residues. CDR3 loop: CASSEGLAGYNEQFF. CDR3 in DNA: TGTGCCAGCAGTGAGGGACTAGCCGGCTACAATGAGCAGTTCTTC.

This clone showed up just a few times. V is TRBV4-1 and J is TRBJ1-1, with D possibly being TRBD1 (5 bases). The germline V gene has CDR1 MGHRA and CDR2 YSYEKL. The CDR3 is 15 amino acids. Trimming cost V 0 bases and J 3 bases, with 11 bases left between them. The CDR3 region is CASSQDGWGHTEAFF. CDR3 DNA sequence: TGCGCCAGCAGCCAAGATGGGTGGGGACACACTGAAGCTTTCTTT.

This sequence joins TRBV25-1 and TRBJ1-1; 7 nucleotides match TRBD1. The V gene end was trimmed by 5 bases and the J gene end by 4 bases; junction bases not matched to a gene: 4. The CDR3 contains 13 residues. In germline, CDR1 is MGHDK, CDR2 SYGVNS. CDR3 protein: CASSRRGVTEAFF. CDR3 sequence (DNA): TGTGCCAGCAGTCGCAGGGGGGTCACTGAAGCTTTCTTT.

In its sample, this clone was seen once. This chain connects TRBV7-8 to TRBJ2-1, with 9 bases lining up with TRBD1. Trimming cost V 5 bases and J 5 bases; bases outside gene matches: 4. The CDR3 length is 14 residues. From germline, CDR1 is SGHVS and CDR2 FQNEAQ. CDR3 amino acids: CASSQDRGHNEQFF. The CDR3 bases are TGTGCCAGCAGCCAGGACAGGGGACACAATGAGCAGTTCTTC.

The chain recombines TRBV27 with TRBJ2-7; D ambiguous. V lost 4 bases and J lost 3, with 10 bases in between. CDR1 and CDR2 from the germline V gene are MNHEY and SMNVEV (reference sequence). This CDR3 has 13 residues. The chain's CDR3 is CASSSSILYEQYF. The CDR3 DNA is TGTGCCAGCAGTTCATCTATCCTCTACGAGCAGTACTTC.

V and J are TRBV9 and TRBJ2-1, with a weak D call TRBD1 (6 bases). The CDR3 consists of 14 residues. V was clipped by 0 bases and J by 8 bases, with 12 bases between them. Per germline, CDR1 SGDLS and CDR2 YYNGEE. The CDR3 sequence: CASSVGQVWDEQFF. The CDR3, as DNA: TGTGCCAGCAGCGTAGGACAGGTCTGGGATGAGCAGTTCTTC.

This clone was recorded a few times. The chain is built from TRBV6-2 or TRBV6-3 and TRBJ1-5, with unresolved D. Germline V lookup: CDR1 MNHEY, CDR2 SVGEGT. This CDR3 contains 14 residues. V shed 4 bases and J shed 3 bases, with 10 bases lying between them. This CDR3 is CASSSSTYNQPQHF. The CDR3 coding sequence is TGTGCCAGCAGTTCTTCCACTTACAATCAGCCCCAGCATTTT.

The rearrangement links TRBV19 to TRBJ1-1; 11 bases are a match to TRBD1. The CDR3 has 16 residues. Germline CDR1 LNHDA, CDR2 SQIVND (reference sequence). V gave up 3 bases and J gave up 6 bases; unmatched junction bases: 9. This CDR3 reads CASSMLPDRGRPEAFF. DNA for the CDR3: TGTGCCAGTAGTATGCTACCGGACAGGGGGCGACCTGAAGCTTTCTTT. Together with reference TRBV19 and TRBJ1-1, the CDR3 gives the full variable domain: DGGITQSPKYLFRKEGQNVTLSCEQNLNHDAMYWYRQDPGQGLRLIYYSQIVNDFQKGDIAEGYSVSREKKESFPLTVTSAQKNPTAFYLCASSMLPDRGRPEAFFGQGTRLTVV.

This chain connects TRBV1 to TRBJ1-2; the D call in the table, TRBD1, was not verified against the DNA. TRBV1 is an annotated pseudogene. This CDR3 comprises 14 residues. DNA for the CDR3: TGCACCAGCAGCCAGCGGGACAGGGACTATGGCTACACCTTC. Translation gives CTSSQRDRDYGYTF.

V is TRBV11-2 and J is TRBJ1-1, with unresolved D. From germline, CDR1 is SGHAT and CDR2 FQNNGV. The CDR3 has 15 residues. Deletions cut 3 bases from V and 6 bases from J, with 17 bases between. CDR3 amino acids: CASSLLTRSRAEAFF. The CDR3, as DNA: TGTGCCAGCAGCTTGTTAACAAGGAGTAGGGCTGAAGCTTTCTTT. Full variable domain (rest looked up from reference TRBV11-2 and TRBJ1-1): EAGVAQSPRYKIIEKRQSVAFWCNPISGHATLYWYQQILGQGPKLLIQFQNNGVVDDSQLPKDRFSAERLKGVDSTLKIQPAKLEDSAVYLCASSLLTRSRAEAFFGQGTRLTVV.